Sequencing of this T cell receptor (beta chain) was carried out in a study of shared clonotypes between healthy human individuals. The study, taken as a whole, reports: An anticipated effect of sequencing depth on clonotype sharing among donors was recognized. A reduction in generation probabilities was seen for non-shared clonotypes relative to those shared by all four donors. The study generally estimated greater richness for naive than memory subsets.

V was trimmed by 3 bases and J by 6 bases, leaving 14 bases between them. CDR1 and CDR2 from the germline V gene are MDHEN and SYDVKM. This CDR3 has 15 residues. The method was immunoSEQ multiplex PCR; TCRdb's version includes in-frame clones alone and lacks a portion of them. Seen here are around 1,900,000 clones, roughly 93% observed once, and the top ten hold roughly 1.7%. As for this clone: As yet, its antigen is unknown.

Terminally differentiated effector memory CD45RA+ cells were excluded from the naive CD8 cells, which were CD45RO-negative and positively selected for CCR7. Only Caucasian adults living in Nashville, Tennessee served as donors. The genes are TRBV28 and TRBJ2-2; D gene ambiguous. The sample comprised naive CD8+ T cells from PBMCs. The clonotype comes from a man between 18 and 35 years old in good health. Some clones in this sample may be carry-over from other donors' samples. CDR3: CASSLKVYGPGELFF. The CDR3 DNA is TGTGCCAGCAGTTTGAAAGTATACGGGCCCGGGGAGCTGTTTTTT.